Sequencing of this TCR beta chain was carried out in a study of blood T cell repertoires in COVID-19. Study-level background: The samples span acute and convalescent COVID-19 from the United States, Italy and Spain. The cDNA or gDNA used as material had been derived from T cells, B-cell-depleted T cells, or PBMCs.

Authors' methods: The authors estimated nucleated cell counts from reference gene primer amplification. TCRdb's table, derived via immunoSEQ multiplex PCR, lists solely in-frame clones and lacks some. The DNA was the basis for D and trimming; V, J and clone size are from that table. The data contain about 73,000 clones, around 83% of them seen just once; the ten biggest clones take up 5% to 6.5%. Germline assignment: CDR1 SGHTA and CDR2 FQGTGA. V shed 5 bases, J shed 4 bases, and the junction held 5 bases outside the gene matches. This CDR3 has 15 amino acids. The chain couples TRBV7-3 to TRBJ2-3; 11 bases fit TRBD2. The sample consisted of peripheral blood. This clonotype originated in a man aged 50 or older with active COVID-19. Written as DNA, the CDR3 is TGTGCCAGCAGCCCTAGCGGGGGGCGCGCAGATACGCAGTATTTT. It specifies CASSPSGGRADTQYF.